The 28 T cell receptor beta chains in this list originate from one sample, sequenced in a study of T cells after yellow fever vaccination. TCRdb itself ran the 5' RACE reads through MiXCR, one entry per CDR3 protein. The sample contains 200,000 to 250,000 distinct CDR3 sequences, about 7% of which appear only once. The material sequenced was CD4+ T cells sorted from PBMCs, taken 15 days after the yellow fever booster vaccination. All receptors come from a man aged 30-40 years who received the YFV17D yellow fever vaccine.

This clonotype was recorded a few times. V gene TRBV2 combines with J gene TRBJ2-2; D remains unclear. The ends were cut back, 10 bases at V and 5 bases at J, with 20 bases in the middle. Germline V lookup: CDR1 SNHLY, CDR2 FYNNEI. The length of the CDR3 is 15 residues. CDR3 bases: TGTGCCACTCCCCGATCGGATCTGGGGACCGGGGAGCTGTTTTTT. This codes for CATPRSDLGTGELFF.

The CDR3 protein is CASSVYEGVSGNTIYF. The CDR3 region has the DNA TGTGCCAGCTCAGTGTACGAGGGGGTCTCTGGAAACACCATATATTTT. The V gene is TRBV18, the J gene TRBJ1-3; D may be TRBD1 (6 bases). The CDR3 runs to 16 residues. V was shortened by 5 bases and J by 0 bases, with 14 bases between the two germline ends. The germline V gene encodes CDR1 KGHSH and CDR2 LQKENI.

The V gene is TRBV12-3 or TRBV12-4, the J gene TRBJ2-2, with 13 bases matching TRBD2. V lost 6 bases, J lost 6 bases, and 10 bases stayed unmatched. This CDR3 region has 17 residues. CDR3 sequence reads: CASSPRTSGSIAGELFF. In nucleotides, the CDR3 is TGTGCCAGCAGCCCCAGGACTAGCGGGAGTATTGCCGGGGAGCTGTTTTTT.

Many counts were recorded for this clonotype. This sequence joins TRBV6-2 or TRBV6-3 and TRBJ2-1, with D unresolved. The germline V gene encodes CDR1 MNHEY and CDR2 SVGEGT. This CDR3 comprises 14 residues. V lost 6 bases to trimming and J lost 10 bases, with 19 bases between them. CDR3 DNA: TGTGCCAGCAGATCGGGTCAACAACAAGGAGAGCAGTTCTTC. It encodes CASRSGQQQGEQFF.

This clonotype turned up a few times. The genes are TRBV4-2 and TRBJ2-5; 9 nucleotides align to TRBD2. CDR3 length equals 15 residues. Germline trimming cut 4 bases from V and 5 bases from J; bases unmatched to any gene: 8. From germline, CDR1 is LGHNA and CDR2 YNFKEQ. CDR3 residues: CASSRTREGHETQYF. DNA of the CDR3: TGTGCCAGCAGCCGAACGCGGGAGGGCCATGAGACCCAGTACTTC.

This clonotype was observed a few times. V gene TRBV6-6 combines with J gene TRBJ2-3; D is perhaps TRBD2 (6 bases). Trimming cost V 5 bases and J 10 bases, with 13 bases left between them. Germline V gene sequence: CDR1 MNHNY, CDR2 SVGAGI (reference sequence). The CDR3 runs to 12 residues. CDR3 protein: CASSMAGKPQYF. Here the CDR3 DNA reads TGTGCCAGCAGTATGGCGGGAAAACCGCAGTATTTT.

This chain joins TRBV11-3 and TRBJ2-1; no reliable D call. The CDR3 has 16 amino acids. Germline CDR1 SGHNT, CDR2 YENEEA. V lost 4 bases and J 1 base, leaving 14 bases between the germline ends. CDR3 in amino acids: CASSSKGTISYNEQFF. The DNA for the CDR3 is TGTGCCAGCAGCTCGAAGGGAACTATTTCCTACAATGAGCAGTTCTTC. The whole variable domain, filled in from reference TRBV11-3 and TRBJ2-1, reads EAGVVQSPRYKIIEKKQPVAFWCNPISGHNTLYWYLQNLGQGPELLIRYENEEAVDDSQLPKDRFSAERLKGVDSTLKIQPAELGDSAVYLCASSSKGTISYNEQFFGPGTRLTVL.

The chain couples TRBV6-2 or TRBV6-3 to TRBJ1-2; TRBD1 matches 7 bases. J gave up 4 bases and V 8 bases, and 13 bases lay outside the gene matches. Germline V gene data show CDR1 as MNHEY and CDR2 as SVGEGT. The CDR3 covers 15 residues. The CDR3 region has the DNA TGTGCCAGCTATGCCCCGACAGGGACTTTCTATGGCTACACCTTC. Its translation is CASYAPTGTFYGYTF.

This clonotype turned up a few times. The chain uses TRBV12-3 or TRBV12-4 and TRBJ2-7, with D tentatively TRBD1 (5 bases). The CDR3 length is 15 residues. V gave up 6 bases and J gave up 1 base, with 16 bases separating them. The CDR3 bases are TGTGCCAGCAGCTCCGTGGACACGCTGTCCTACGAGCAGTACTTC. Its translation is CASSSVDTLSYEQYF.

This clonotype was observed a handful of times. The chain is built from TRBV27 and TRBJ2-1; D might be TRBD2 (5 bases). The CDR3 runs to 20 residues. Trimming removed 3 bases from V and 0 bases from J, with 24 bases in between. Germline assignment: CDR1 MNHEY and CDR2 SMNVEV (reference sequence). As DNA, the CDR3 is TGTGCCAGCAGTTTGCCCGGGCGGAGGATTCGCCTCCTCTCCTACAATGAGCAGTTCTTC. Translation: CASSLPGRRIRLLSYNEQFF.

This clonotype showed up many times. The CDR3 loop reads CSARQGNADTQYF. CDR3 coding DNA: TGCAGTGCTAGGCAGGGGAACGCAGATACGCAGTATTTT. The chain links TRBV20-1 to TRBJ2-3; weak D call: TRBD1 (6 bases). The CDR3 consists of 13 residues. The V end lost 3 bases, the J end lost 4 bases, and 11 bases lay between the germline ends. Looked up from germline, CDR1 is DFQATT and CDR2 is SNEGSKA (reference sequence).

The chain is built from TRBV20-1 and TRBJ1-2; 12 bases align to TRBD1. The CDR3 spans 16 residues. Germline V CDR1 and CDR2: DFQATT, SNEGSKA (reference sequence). V lost 2 bases to trimming and J lost 2 bases; unmatched junction nucleotides: 6. The CDR3 DNA is TGCAGTGCTAGACCGGGACAGGGGGCCAAAAACTATGGCTACACCTTC. It codes for CSARPGQGAKNYGYTF.

This chain uses TRBV11-2 with TRBJ2-7, with TRBD2 identical over 15 bases. The V gene's germline CDR1 is SGHAT and CDR2 FQNNGV. V shed 5 bases, J shed 1 base, and the junction held 9 bases outside the gene matches. This CDR3 comprises 18 residues. CDR3 bases: TGTGCCAGCAGCAAAGGACTAGCGGGAGGGCCCCGGTCCTACGAGCAGTACTTC. Translating it yields CASSKGLAGGPRSYEQYF. Full variable domain (rest looked up from reference TRBV11-2 and TRBJ2-7): EAGVAQSPRYKIIEKRQSVAFWCNPISGHATLYWYQQILGQGPKLLIQFQNNGVVDDSQLPKDRFSAERLKGVDSTLKIQPAKLEDSAVYLCASSKGLAGGPRSYEQYFGPGTRLTVT.

Ten or more counts support this clonotype. This rearrangement joins TRBV9 to TRBJ1-1, with D possibly TRBD1 on 6 matching bases. CDR3 size: 14 residues. V shed 0 bases and J shed 7 bases, with 13 bases lying between them. The germline gives CDR1 SGDLS, CDR2 YYNGEE. The CDR3: CASSVGTVGFEAFF. The CDR3 coding sequence is TGTGCCAGCAGCGTAGGGACAGTCGGTTTTGAAGCTTTCTTT.

In its sample, this clonotype was seen many times. The chain links TRBV7-2 to TRBJ2-1; TRBD2 matches 8 bases. J lost 7 bases, V lost 6 bases, and 11 bases had no gene match. The CDR3 extends over 15 amino acids. From germline, CDR1 is SGHTA and CDR2 FQGNSA. CDR3 coding DNA: TGTGCCAGCAGGAGAACTAGCGGTAGTTGGAATGAGCAGTTCTTC. Its translation is CASRRTSGSWNEQFF.

To note about this clonotype: One end of the junction fails to match germline, which may point to a read error. V is TRBV7-2 and J is TRBJ2-3; 7 nucleotides line up with TRBD2. The CDR3 is 16 residues long. Germline-derived CDR1 and CDR2 are SGHTA and FQGNSA. The CDR3, as DNA: TGTGACAGCAGCCCCGCGGGACTAACTAGCACAGATACGCAGTATTTT. As protein: CDSSPAGLTSTDTQYF.

At least ten counts were recorded for this clonotype. The gene calls are TRBV20-1 and TRBJ2-2; no clear D gene. CDR1 is DFQATT and CDR2 is SNEGSKA in the germline V gene (reference sequence). Trimming removed 2 bases from V and 5 bases from J, with 9 bases in between. The CDR3 sequence is 13 residues long. CDR3 region: CSARNLGTGELFF. The CDR3, as DNA: TGCAGTGCTAGAAATTTGGGGACCGGGGAGCTGTTTTTT.

This clonotype was seen a few times. The genes are TRBV20-1 and TRBJ2-5; D unclear. CDR1 and CDR2 from the germline V gene are DFQATT and SNEGSKA (reference sequence). Trimming removed 6 bases at V and 2 bases at J, with 13 bases between. There are 13 residues in the CDR3. The CDR3 coding sequence is TGCAGTGCCTTCGCGGACCAACAAGAGACCCAGTACTTC. Amino acids: CSAFADQQETQYF.

The chain carries TRBV7-9 and TRBJ2-2; no reliable D call. The CDR3 covers 15 residues. The V gene lost 5 bases and the J gene lost 1 base, with 11 bases spanning the gap. Germline CDR1 and CDR2: SEHNR and FQNEAQ (reference sequence). CDR3 sequence: CASSNDRRNTGELFF. The CDR3 nucleotides are TGTGCCAGCAGCAACGACCGCCGGAACACCGGGGAGCTGTTTTTT.

This clonotype has at least ten counts. The chain is built from TRBV7-9 and TRBJ2-1; 7 bases align to TRBD2. This CDR3 is 14 amino acids long. J was trimmed by 6 bases and V by 5 bases; bases with no gene match: 7. Germline loops: CDR1 SEHNR, CDR2 FQNEAQ (reference sequence). The CDR3 spells CASSTALAANEQFF. The CDR3 DNA sequence: TGTGCCAGCAGCACTGCCCTAGCGGCCAATGAGCAGTTCTTC.

This clonotype was detected ten times or more. The chain couples TRBV7-8 to TRBJ2-1; D gene unclear. The CDR3 is 12 residues long. Trimming pared 5 bases from V and 8 bases from J, leaving 10 bases between. The germline V gene encodes CDR1 SGHVS and CDR2 FQNEAQ. The CDR3 DNA reads TGTGCCAGCAGCCCCCTGGTCTATGAGCAGTTCTTC. Encoded protein: CASSPLVYEQFF.

This clonotype came up many times. This sequence joins TRBV12-3 or TRBV12-4 and TRBJ2-1; TRBD2 aligns across 9 bases. J was trimmed by 14 bases and V by 6 bases; bases with no gene match: 8. This CDR3 has 12 amino acids. The CDR3 DNA reads TGTGCCAGCAGGGCTATAGCGGGAGAGGAGTTCTTC. Translation: CASRAIAGEEFF.

This clonotype was picked up many times. The chain has TRBV5-1 and TRBJ2-5; unclear D gene. V lost 4 bases, J lost 2 bases, and 9 bases lay in between. CDR1 and CDR2 (germline): SGHRS, YFSETQ. The CDR3 is made up of 13 amino acids. The CDR3 DNA reads as TGCGCCAGCAGCATGACTGGACAAGAGACCCAGTACTTC. As protein: CASSMTGQETQYF.

This clonotype was recorded a few times. The chain employs TRBV5-1 and TRBJ2-7, with 11 bases lining up with TRBD2. The CDR3 totals 15 residues. V lost 3 bases and J lost 4; bases outside the gene matches: 6. Germline values: CDR1 SGHRS, CDR2 YFSETQ. CDR3: CASSSLTSGIYEQYF. The CDR3 nucleotides read TGCGCCAGCAGCTCTTTGACTAGCGGGATTTACGAGCAGTACTTC.

This clonotype showed up just a few times. The V call is TRBV7-9, the J call TRBJ1-1; 11 nucleotides line up with TRBD1. V lost 3 bases and J lost 5; bases outside the gene matches: 8. The CDR3 covers 16 residues. The germline V gene has CDR1 SEHNR and CDR2 FQNEAQ (reference sequence). This chain's CDR3 is CASSFRGGQGVTEAFF. CDR3 nucleotides: TGTGCCAGCAGCTTTAGGGGGGGACAGGGGGTGACTGAAGCTTTCTTT.

This clonotype was picked up many times. Written as DNA, the CDR3 is TGCGCCAGCAGCCCGGGGACAGGAGGCTACGAGCAGTACTTC. This codes for CASSPGTGGYEQYF. The gene calls are TRBV5-1 and TRBJ2-7; TRBD1 matches 8 bases. The CDR3 is 14 residues long. The germline V gene encodes CDR1 SGHRS and CDR2 YFSETQ. J was trimmed by 3 bases and V by 4 bases; bases with no gene match: 6.

In its sample, this clonotype was seen many times. The rearrangement joins TRBV15 to TRBJ2-7; 11 bases are shared with TRBD1. The CDR3 runs 16 residues. V shed 2 bases, J shed 4 bases, and the junction held 7 bases outside the gene matches. CDR1 and CDR2 from the germline V gene are LNHNV and YYDKDF (reference sequence). The CDR3 loop is CATSRPSGTGGYEQYF. Here the CDR3 DNA reads TGTGCCACCAGCAGACCGTCTGGGACAGGGGGGTACGAGCAGTACTTC.

This clonotype was detected only a few times. The chain recombines TRBV7-2 with TRBJ2-7; D might be TRBD1 (6 bases). Between the trimmed V and J ends, which lost 5 bases and 0 bases, there was a span of 11 bases. Germline CDR1 reads SGHTA; CDR2 reads FQGNSA. The CDR3 is 14 amino acids. The CDR3 nucleotides read TGTGCCAGCAGCCGTGACAGGCCCTCCTACGAGCAGTACTTC. Protein sequence: CASSRDRPSYEQYF.